These 27 T cell receptor beta chains were sequenced from one sample in a study of blood T cell repertoires in COVID-19. The assay was immunoSEQ multiplex PCR, and TCRdb's table has in-frame clones only and misses some. The sample holds 150,000 or so clones, roughly four fifths seen once. The material sequenced was peripheral blood. The receptors were gathered from a woman in her fifties or sixties with acute or convalescent COVID-19.

The V call is TRBV25-1, the J call TRBJ2-5; the D is unclear. Germline CDR1 MGHDK, CDR2 SYGVNS. Trimming stripped 0 bases from V and 1 base from J, with 12 bases between. The length of the CDR3 is 16 residues. Here the CDR3 reads CASSEYPPRLQETQYF. The CDR3, as DNA: TGTGCCAGCAGTGAATATCCCCCCAGGCTCCAAGAGACCCAGTACTTC.

This chain joins TRBV9 and TRBJ1-6; 8 bases map to TRBD1. J was trimmed by 5 bases and V by 4 bases; bases with no gene match: 2. CDR3 length equals 14 residues. Germline V CDR1 and CDR2: SGDLS, YYNGEE. CDR3 amino acids: CASSPGQDNSPLHF. For the CDR3, the DNA is TGTGCCAGCAGCCCGGGACAGGATAATTCACCCCTCCACTTT.

The CDR3, as DNA: TGTGCCAGCAGTTACGTATTCGGCTATGGCTACACCTTC. This codes for CASSYVFGYGYTF. The chain uses TRBV6-5 and TRBJ1-2; D call uncertain. CDR3 length: 13 residues. Per the germline V gene, CDR1 is MNHEY and CDR2 is SVGAGI. V was trimmed by 2 bases and J by 4 bases, leaving 8 bases between them.

V and J are TRBV12-3 or TRBV12-4 and TRBJ1-5; possible D gene TRBD1, 5 bases. V lost 5 bases and J lost 11, with 16 bases in between. The CDR3 length is 13 residues. The CDR3 is CASSQGYPGAQHF. The CDR3 DNA sequence: TGTGCCAGCAGTCAGGGTTACCCGGGGGCCCAGCATTTT.

The chain joins TRBV6-1 to TRBJ2-7, with a tentative D call TRBD1 (6 bases). This CDR3 contains 15 residues. With 2 bases removed from V and 2 bases from J, the gap between germline ends came to 13 bases. Germline loops: CDR1 MNHNS, CDR2 SASEGT. The CDR3 reads CASSEPGRTAYEQYF. DNA for the CDR3: TGTGCCAGCAGTGAACCCGGACGGACAGCCTACGAGCAGTACTTC.

This sequence joins TRBV6-6 and TRBJ2-2, with 11 nucleotides matching TRBD2. The germline V gene encodes CDR1 MNHNY and CDR2 SVGAGI (reference sequence). The ends lost 6 bases at V and 4 bases at J; junction bases unmatched: 7. This CDR3 has 16 amino acids. The CDR3 DNA reads TGTGCCAGCAGGATAATAGCGGGAGGGAGCACCGGGGAGCTGTTTTTT. It encodes CASRIIAGGSTGELFF.

This chain joins TRBV27 and TRBJ2-1; 11 bases fit TRBD2. Looked up from germline, CDR1 is MNHEY and CDR2 is SMNVEV (reference sequence). With 7 bases clipped from V and 6 bases from J, the junction kept 2 bases outside the gene matches. The CDR3 extends over 13 amino acids. DNA of the CDR3: TGTGCCAGCATAGGGACTAGCGGCAATGAGCAGTTCTTC. Encoded protein: CASIGTSGNEQFF.

The chain carries TRBV28 and TRBJ1-6; tentatively, D is TRBD1 (6 bases). Germline values: CDR1 MDHEN, CDR2 SYDVKM. V lost 7 bases and J lost 7, with 11 bases in between. The CDR3 contains 13 residues. The DNA for the CDR3 is TGTGCCAGCAAGGCAGGGGACAATTCACCCCTCCACTTT. Translation gives CASKAGDNSPLHF. The full variable domain, completed using reference TRBV28 and TRBJ1-6, is DVKVTQSSRYLVKRTGEKVFLECVQDMDHENMFWYRQDPGLGLRLIYFSYDVKMKEKGDIPEGYSVSREKKERFSLILESASTNQTSMYLCASKAGDNSPLHFGNGTRLTVT.

The chain couples TRBV1 to TRBJ2-3; TRBD2 is taken as the D call from the table, unchecked against the DNA. TRBV1 has pseudogene status. The CDR3 runs to 16 residues. CDR3 DNA sequence: TGCACCAGCAGCCAAGATAGTAGCGGTCACACAGATACGCAGTATTTT. Its protein is CTSSQDSSGHTDTQYF.

This sequence joins TRBV25-1 and TRBJ2-7; 9 bases agree with TRBD1. There are 13 residues in the CDR3. V lost 6 bases and J lost 3; bases outside the gene matches: 3. Per germline, CDR1 MGHDK and CDR2 SYGVNS. In DNA form, the CDR3 reads TGTGCCAGCAGCCTGACAGGGGGCTACGAGCAGTACTTC. As protein: CASSLTGGYEQYF.

V gene TRBV6-5 combines with J gene TRBJ1-5; the D is unclear. The CDR3 is 13 residues long. Per the germline V gene, CDR1 is MNHEY and CDR2 is SVGAGI. Deletions cut 2 bases from V and 6 bases from J, with 8 bases between. In DNA, the CDR3 is TGTGCCAGCAGTTACCGCTCGGGTCAGCCCCAGCATTTT. It is translated as CASSYRSGQPQHF.

The chain is built from TRBV25-1 and TRBJ1-1; TRBD1 is a possible D gene (5 bases). Trimming pared 5 bases from V and 1 base from J, leaving 11 bases between. The CDR3 has 14 residues. Germline V gives CDR1 MGHDK, CDR2 SYGVNS. CDR3 sequence reads: CASSIQGRNTEAFF. CDR3 DNA sequence: TGTGCCAGCAGTATCCAGGGTCGGAACACTGAAGCTTTCTTT.

The CDR3 loop reads CAWSPPLGGRPDTQYF. Here the CDR3 DNA reads TGTGCCTGGAGTCCCCCCTTAGGCGGGAGGCCAGATACGCAGTATTTT. The rearrangement links TRBV30 to TRBJ2-3; 8 nucleotides agree with TRBD2. J was trimmed by 4 bases and V by 2 bases; bases with no gene match: 11. CDR1 GTSNPN and CDR2 SVGIG come from the germline V gene (reference sequence). The length of the CDR3 is 16 residues.

The V and J genes are TRBV7-9 and TRBJ1-2; no clear D. The germline CDR1 and CDR2 sequences are SEHNR and FQNEAQ (reference sequence). The length of the CDR3 is 14 residues. Trimming took off 1 base at V and 2 bases at J, with 8 bases between the two ends. In DNA, the CDR3 is TGTGCCAGCAGCTTAGAATTCGGGAACTATGGCTACACCTTC. This gives the protein CASSLEFGNYGYTF.

A single count supports this clone. The rearrangement joins TRBV4-1 to TRBJ2-5; 10 bases match TRBD1. Germline V gene lookup returns CDR1 MGHRA and CDR2 YSYEKL. V shed 5 bases, J shed 5 bases, and the junction held 5 bases outside the gene matches. This CDR3 spans 14 amino acids. CDR3: CASSYDRGQETQYF. The DNA of the CDR3 is TGCGCCAGCAGCTACGACAGGGGGCAGGAGACCCAGTACTTC.

The rearrangement uses TRBV6-5 and TRBJ1-1; 9 bases map to TRBD1. The germline V gene encodes CDR1 MNHEY and CDR2 SVGAGI. V lost 6 bases to trimming and J lost 3 bases; unmatched junction nucleotides: 2. The CDR3 consists of 13 residues. CDR3 residues: CASRDRGYTEAFF. The CDR3 DNA is TGTGCCAGCAGAGACAGGGGGTACACTGAAGCTTTCTTT.

A single count supports this clone. The CDR3 bases are TGCGCCAGCAGCCTTGAGTCAGGGAACTATGGCTACACCTTC. Its translation: CASSLESGNYGYTF. This sequence joins TRBV5-1 and TRBJ1-2; D is possibly TRBD1 (5 bases). CDR3 length: 14 residues. Germline CDR1 reads SGHRS; CDR2 reads YFSETQ. The V end was cut by 4 bases, the J end by 2 bases, with 12 bases between. The full variable domain, completed using reference TRBV5-1 and TRBJ1-2, is KAGVTQTPRYLIKTRGQQVTLSCSPISGHRSVSWYQQTPGQGLQFLFEYFSETQRNKGNFPGRFSGRQFSNSRSEMNVSTLELGDSALYLCASSLESGNYGYTFGSGTRLTVV.

The V and J genes are TRBV2 and TRBJ1-2; 10 nucleotides line up with TRBD1. After removal of 6 bases from V and 4 bases from J, the junction contained 2 bases not matched to a gene. Per germline, CDR1 SNHLY and CDR2 FYNNEI. The CDR3 contains 13 residues. CDR3: CASRGTGAYGYTF. Written as DNA, the CDR3 is TGTGCCAGCAGGGGGACAGGGGCCTATGGCTACACCTTC.

The chain links TRBV10-3 to TRBJ2-3; TRBD1 matches at 7 bases. Germline V lookup: CDR1 ENHRY, CDR2 SYGVKD. The CDR3 is made up of 14 amino acids. V lost 8 bases and J lost 3; bases outside the gene matches: 8. The CDR3 region has the DNA TGTGCCATCTCGACAGGGTCTCTAACAGATACGCAGTATTTT. Translated, it gives CAISTGSLTDTQYF.

V and J are TRBV20-1 and TRBJ1-4; no reliable D call. The CDR3 extends over 10 amino acids. Germline CDR1 is DFQATT and CDR2 is SNEGSKA (reference sequence). V was pared by 6 bases and J by 7 bases, with 6 bases between. The CDR3 coding sequence is TGCAGTGCGAAGCGTGAAAAACTGTTTTTT. Translated, it gives CSAKREKLFF.

The gene calls are TRBV6-6 and TRBJ1-1; D possibly corresponds to TRBD1 (5 bases). Trimming removed 7 bases at V and 1 base at J, with 7 bases between. The germline CDR1 and CDR2 sequences are MNHNY and SVGAGI (reference sequence). This CDR3 is built from 12 residues. The CDR3 spells CASTTGNTEAFF. In nucleotides, the CDR3 is TGTGCCAGCACCACAGGGAACACTGAAGCTTTCTTT.

V and J are TRBV27 and TRBJ2-1; perhaps TRBD2 as D (6 bases). V dropped 8 bases and J dropped 6 bases, with 14 bases sitting between them. The CDR3 covers 13 residues. Germline V gene sequence: CDR1 MNHEY, CDR2 SMNVEV (reference sequence). The CDR3 reads CASRRASPNEQFF. The CDR3 DNA follows: TGTGCCAGCCGGAGGGCCTCTCCCAATGAGCAGTTCTTC.

This chain links TRBV7-9 with TRBJ2-1; perhaps TRBD2 as D (6 bases). V was clipped by 1 base and J by 10 bases, with 23 bases between them. The CDR3 has 17 amino acids. CDR1 SEHNR and CDR2 FQNEAQ come from the germline V gene (reference sequence). The CDR3 here is CASSLVLREAARREQFF. DNA for the CDR3: TGTGCCAGCAGCTTAGTGTTGAGGGAGGCCGCTCGGAGGGAGCAGTTCTTC.

The CDR3 DNA sequence: TGCGCCAGCAGCCTAAATTTGAACACTGAAGCTTTCTTT. The encoded protein is CASSLNLNTEAFF. V and J are TRBV5-1 and TRBJ1-1; D uncertain. V gave up 4 bases and J gave up 0 bases, with 7 bases separating them. This CDR3 is built from 13 residues. CDR1 and CDR2 (germline): SGHRS, YFSETQ.

The chain employs TRBV23-1 and TRBJ1-6; D not resolved. TRBV23-1 qualifies as an ORF whose function is uncertain. The V and J ends lost 5 bases and 0 bases respectively, with 14 bases between them. The CDR3 spans 17 residues. The CDR3 sequence is CASSKGGLSSYNSPLHF. The CDR3 DNA reads TGCGCCAGCAGTAAAGGTGGACTCAGCTCCTATAATTCACCCCTCCACTTT.

This rearrangement joins TRBV19 to TRBJ2-2, with 10 nucleotides matching TRBD2. Looked up from germline, CDR1 is LNHDA and CDR2 is SQIVND (reference sequence). CDR3 length equals 15 residues. The V segment lost 7 bases and the J segment 4 bases; nucleotides outside the gene matches: 6. The CDR3, as DNA: TGTGCCAGTAAAACCTTAGCGGGAGGCACCGGGGAGCTGTTTTTT. Translation gives CASKTLAGGTGELFF.

The chain links TRBV3-1 (or the pseudogene TRBV3-2) to TRBJ2-1, with 10 bases aligning to TRBD2. The length of the CDR3 is 15 residues. CDR1 and CDR2 from the germline V gene are LGHDT and YNNKEL (reference sequence). The V and J ends lost 2 bases and 6 bases, in that order; junction bases with no gene match: 4. In DNA form, the CDR3 reads TGTGCCAGCAGCCAAACTAGCGGGGCTAGCAATGAGCAGTTCTTC. Translation gives CASSQTSGASNEQFF.